The entry that follows covers one TCR beta chain sequence. It has no known antigen specificity. No base quality values were provided; no much bigger clone lies one nucleotide off. The immunoSEQ Assay, a bias-controlled multiplex PCR, was used to amplify TCRbeta CDR3 regions from genomic DNA. As for how the authors treated the data: The number of nucleated cells in each sample was estimated from the amplification of reference gene primers within the assay. To quantify the absolute abundance of each unique TCRbeta CDR3 rearrangement, sequence reads were collapsed and filtered. For each sample, productive Simpson clonality was calculated as the square root of Simpson's diversity index across productive rearrangements. TCRdb provides this immuneACCESS table in a form limited to in-frame rearrangements. Some clones are lacking; in checked studies, under half of them reflect an unresolved V gene, and why the rest are absent is not known. For V, J and clone size, that table is used; D and trimming come from the DNA. This sample is represented by around 300,000 clones; roughly 88% of them were singletons. The ten largest clones capture about 5% of the sample.

In the germline V gene, CDR1 corresponds to MDHEN and CDR2 to SYDVKM. After removal of 1 base from V and 4 bases from J, the junction retains 5 bases not matched to a gene. Including the terminal cysteine and phenylalanine, the CDR3 comprises 15 residues. Solely the CDR3 DNA is kept, with 45 bases framed from the first base. The data were obtained in a study of blood T cell repertoires in COVID-19 (dated by TCRdb to about 2020). Regarding the research as a whole: Samples covering the acute and convalescent phases of COVID-19 were provided by collaborators in the United States, Italy and Spain. The repertoires were released in a freely available public database meant as a resource for research on the immune response to SARS-CoV-2. Samples came from the ongoing ImmuneRACE study (first 160 participants) plus 1,254 subjects from 6 global collaborators. The material from the prospective study consisted of cDNA or gDNA derived from T cells, B-cell-depleted T cells, or PBMCs. Where HLA class I and class II types were available, the types were taken from metadata supplied by the sample provider, not from assay-based typing. A de-identified subject ID, COVID-19 status, age in years and sex were almost always included in the sample metadata. Subjects who had been exposed to COVID-19, were actively infected with it, or had recovered from it provided the deeply sampled blood TCRbeta repertoires that made up the dataset. Study-wide findings and limitations: The quantity of clinical and demographic metadata differed by source and by participant and was supplied without curation.

Participants in the prospective study were enrolled through a virtual design, were aged about 18 to 90 years, and lived in roughly 24 United States geographic areas. Cohort assignment in the prospective study relied on participant-reported clinical history from a screening survey and a study questionnaire. For ImmuneRACE Cohort 3, a participant was defined as recovered based on two consecutive negative NP/OP PCR tests, clearance by a healthcare professional, or resolution of symptoms. In the prospective study, mobile phlebotomists collected whole blood, serum and a nasopharyngeal or oropharyngeal swab from each participant. Additional blood draws and questionnaires over an approximately two-month period could optionally be provided by prospective study participants. Before DNA extraction, blood samples from the prospective study were shipped at room temperature or frozen.

The clonotype was recovered from a man aged 30 to 45 who had recovered from COVID-19. Source material: PBMCs or T cells enriched from blood (not recorded which). The rearrangement joined TRBV28 to TRBJ1-1, with 8 bases aligning to TRBD1. For the CDR3, the sequence is CASSLSGTGGTEAFF. The DNA reads TGTGCCAGCAGTTTATCCGGAACAGGGGGCACTGAAGCTTTCTTT.